Described below is a single T cell receptor (beta chain) sequence and its context. Its binding antigen is unknown. Per-nucleotide qualities are absent, and no much larger clonotype sits a single base away. V loses 3 bases at its end and J loses 2 bases; junction bases beyond the gene matches: 14. CDR1 and CDR2 are read off the germline V gene as SGHDT and YYEEEE. The CDR3 runs 18 amino acids, cysteine and phenylalanine included. Only the CDR3 DNA is retained, 54 bases long and in frame from the first base. Participants in the prospective study were aged roughly 18 to 95 years, lived in under 30 United States geographic areas, and enrolled through a virtual design. Cohort assignment in the prospective study relied on participant-reported clinical history from a screening survey and a study questionnaire. In the prospective study, whole blood, serum and a nasopharyngeal or oropharyngeal swab were collected from each participant by mobile phlebotomists. Participants in the prospective study had the option to provide additional blood draws and questionnaires over an approximately 2-month period. Before DNA extraction, prospective study blood samples were shipped either frozen or at room temperature.

TCRbeta CDR3 regions were amplified from genomic DNA using the immunoSEQ Assay, a bias-controlled multiplex PCR. From the authors' description of their analysis: Nucleated cell counts per sample were estimated from amplification of reference gene primers within the assay. To quantify the absolute abundance of each unique TCRbeta CDR3 rearrangement, sequence reads were collapsed and filtered. For each sample, productive Simpson clonality was calculated as the square root of Simpson's diversity index over productive rearrangements. TCRdb limited this immuneACCESS table to in-frame rearrangements with V and J called. A share of clones is missing; checked studies link under half to unresolved V genes, and the rest is unexplained. For V, J and clone size, that table is used; D and trimming come from the DNA. This sample has some 330,000 clones in its table, and roughly 86% of those were observed once. The ten largest clonotypes hold about 1.9% of the sample.

This sample stems from a study of blood T cell repertoires in COVID-19 (dated by TCRdb to 2018 to 2021). For context, the study as a whole: ImmuneRACE Cohort 3 recovered participants were defined by two consecutive negative NP/OP PCR tests, healthcare professional clearance, or symptom resolution. The prospective study material was composed of cDNA or gDNA derived from T cells, B-cell-depleted T cells, or PBMCs. Samples from collaborators originated in the United States, Italy and Spain and spanned both the acute and convalescent phases of COVID-19. A freely available public database, intended as a resource for researchers studying the immune response to SARS-CoV-2, is where the repertoires were released. A de-identified subject ID, COVID-19 status, age in years and sex were almost always included in the sample metadata. HLA class I and class II types, where available, came from metadata supplied by the sample provider rather than from assay-based typing. The dataset comprised deeply sampled blood TCRbeta repertoires from subjects exposed to, actively infected with, or recovered from COVID-19. Samples came from the ongoing ImmuneRACE study (first 160 participants) plus 1,254 subjects from 6 global collaborators.

Study-level results and caveats: Clinical and demographic metadata were provided uncurated, with the amount varying by source and participant.

This chain joins TRBV5-6 to TRBJ2-1, with 7 junctional bases fitting TRBD1. The receptor was derived from a man aged 35 to 55 in a cohort exposed to, infected with or recovered from COVID-19 (not recorded which). The sequencing sample was made of PBMCs or T cells enriched from blood (not recorded which). The nucleotide sequence reads as follows: TGTGCCAGCAGCTCACTCCTCCTTGAGGGGGCTCCCTACAATGAGCAGTTCTTC. It is translated as CASSSLLLEGAPYNEQFF.